The text below deals with one T cell receptor (beta chain). The authors made TCR beta cDNA libraries by 5'RACE template switching. This switching added a universal primer site and UMIs. TCRdb reprocessed the 5' RACE reads and stores each CDR3 protein as one record, lacking DNA. In all, the sample yields about 440,000 distinct CDR3 sequences. This sample is drawn from a study of T cells expressing NK-cell markers. Germline loops: CDR1 SGHRS, CDR2 YFSETQ. The CDR3 spans 14 residues. The specimen sequenced was blood T cells: a sorted CD56 or NKG2C T cell subset, CD4+ or CD8+ T cells, or bulk PBMC T cells (not recorded which). This chain connects TRBV5-1 to TRBJ2-3; TCRdb names TRBD2, which stays unverified in the absence of DNA. This sequence originates from a woman aged 18 to 75 in good health. Here the CDR3 reads CASTLAGVTDTQYF.